This TCR beta chain was observed in a study of response to subunit inactivated influenza vaccine (dated 2018 in TCRdb). About the study as a whole: The study used deep quantitative T cell receptor repertoire profiling to track responses to a trivalent subunit inactivated influenza vaccine.

The library was prepared using RT-PCR. For sequencing, an Illumina HiSeq 2500 was employed. Using fastp at Q25 and MiXCR, TCRdb reprocessed the public reads and kept productive beta chains. Rows with one shared CDR3 protein collapse into an entry with the most common genes and DNA. The sample includes about 780,000 distinct CDR3 sequences, with about 18% observed a single time. The top ten constitute roughly a tenth of the sample. V drops 0 bases and J drops 6 bases, leaving 6 bases in between. CDR1 LGHDT and CDR2 YNNKEL were looked up in the germline V gene (reference sequence). The CDR3 has 12 amino acids, counting the end cysteine and phenylalanine. Just the 36-base CDR3 DNA is kept, in frame starting at base 1. Study-level results and caveats: It was suggested by the authors that each seasonal influenza vaccination may recruit only a limited number of new T cells.

Points on this clonotype: No antigen is known for it. It has no much larger one-base neighbor in the sample; base qualities were not kept.

This sequence was found in a man aged 50-59 years who received an inactivated influenza vaccine. Donor details come from another sample of the same person, matched by shared clones. This sample comprised PBMCs from blood, obtained 4 to 6 days after vaccination. The rearrangement combines TRBV3-1 with TRBJ2-7; too little of a D gene remains to name it. The DNA sequence is as follows: TGTGCCAGCAGCCAAGATTTAGCCGAGCAGTACTTC. Its translation is CASSQDLAEQYF.